One sample yielded the 24 T cell receptor beta chains listed below, sequenced in a study of OX40 agonist ivuxolimab in advanced cancers. Only in-frame clones appear in the TCRdb table, and some are missing; sequencing was by immunoSEQ multiplex PCR. The sample has fewer than 100,000 clones, about 80% seen once; the top ten hold approximately 1.5%. The starting material was CD4+ or CD8+ T cells sorted from blood, obtained in a trial of the OX40 agonist ivuxolimab. Receptors originate from an adult with an advanced solid tumor such as melanoma, head and neck, liver or kidney cancer.

The chain couples TRBV6-1 to TRBJ2-7, with a weak D call TRBD2 (6 bases). Per germline, CDR1 MNHNS and CDR2 SASEGT. The CDR3 consists of 15 residues. V was trimmed by 6 bases and J by 4 bases, leaving 19 bases between them. The CDR3 reads CASRLQAGGIYEQYF. DNA of the CDR3: TGTGCCAGCAGGCTGCAAGCGGGCGGGATATACGAGCAGTACTTC.

This chain joins TRBV11-3 and TRBJ2-2, with TRBD2 matching 10 bases. This CDR3 comprises 17 residues. J gave up 6 bases and V 5 bases, and 12 bases lay outside the gene matches. Germline V lookup: CDR1 SGHNT, CDR2 YENEEA. The CDR3 DNA follows: TGTGCCAGCAGCCCGAGGGCCAGCCTAGCGGGAGCCGGGGAGCTGTTTTTT. It codes for CASSPRASLAGAGELFF.

This chain uses TRBV28 with TRBJ2-7; 7 nucleotides match TRBD1. Per the germline V gene, CDR1 is MDHEN and CDR2 is SYDVKM. With 2 bases clipped from V and 7 bases from J, the junction kept 5 bases outside the gene matches. The CDR3 has 13 amino acids. CDR3: CASSLMRGQEQYF. In DNA form, the CDR3 reads TGTGCCAGCAGTTTAATGAGGGGGCAAGAGCAGTACTTC. Based on the CDR3 plus reference TRBV28 and TRBJ2-7, the full variable domain is DVKVTQSSRYLVKRTGEKVFLECVQDMDHENMFWYRQDPGLGLRLIYFSYDVKMKEKGDIPEGYSVSREKKERFSLILESASTNQTSMYLCASSLMRGQEQYFGPGTRLTVT.

This clone appeared once. The chain is built from TRBV27 and TRBJ1-2; TRBD1 matches 8 bases. CDR1 MNHEY and CDR2 SMNVEV come from the germline V gene (reference sequence). The CDR3 covers 15 residues. Trimming removed 4 bases from V and 4 bases from J; junction bases left unmatched: 8. The CDR3: CASSYRTGPFYGYTF. CDR3 sequence (DNA): TGTGCCAGCAGTTATCGGACAGGGCCCTTCTATGGCTACACCTTC.

The V and J genes are TRBV28 and TRBJ1-1; no definite D call. With 3 bases removed from V and 5 bases from J, the gap between germline ends came to 13 bases. The CDR3 length is 14 residues. Per the germline V gene, CDR1 is MDHEN and CDR2 is SYDVKM. CDR3 in DNA: TGTGCCAGCAGTTTTCGGGATAGGCAGACTGAAGCTTTCTTT. This translates into CASSFRDRQTEAFF.

J is TRBJ1-2 and V is TRBV6-6, with a weak D call TRBD1 (6 bases). Looked up from germline, CDR1 is MNHNY and CDR2 is SVGAGI (reference sequence). V shed 0 bases and J shed 1 base, with 9 bases lying between them. This CDR3 contains 15 residues. The CDR3 loop is CASSYSGQNNYGYTF. CDR3 sequence (DNA): TGTGCCAGCAGTTACTCGGGACAAAATAACTATGGCTACACCTTC.

The chain carries TRBV19 and TRBJ1-2; D gene uncertain. Germline loops: CDR1 LNHDA, CDR2 SQIVND (reference sequence). V was shortened by 4 bases and J by 0 bases, with 15 bases between the two germline ends. The CDR3 is 16 residues long. The CDR3, as DNA: TGTGCCAGTAGTAGGCAACGACGGAACACTAACTATGGCTACACCTTC. It is translated as CASSRQRRNTNYGYTF.

This rearrangement joins TRBV5-1 to TRBJ1-6; TRBD1 is a possible D gene (6 bases). CDR3 length: 15 residues. Trimming took off 0 bases at V and 4 bases at J, with 8 bases between the two ends. Germline values: CDR1 SGHRS, CDR2 YFSETQ. CDR3 in DNA: TGCGCCAGCAGCTTGGACAGGGCGTATAATTCACCCCTCCACTTT. Protein product: CASSLDRAYNSPLHF. Complete variable domain (other parts from reference TRBV5-1 and TRBJ1-6): KAGVTQTPRYLIKTRGQQVTLSCSPISGHRSVSWYQQTPGQGLQFLFEYFSETQRNKGNFPGRFSGRQFSNSRSEMNVSTLELGDSALYLCASSLDRAYNSPLHFGNGTRLTVT.

J is TRBJ2-2 and V is TRBV6-1; a possible D gene is TRBD1 (5 bases). Germline values: CDR1 MNHNS, CDR2 SASEGT. This CDR3 contains 15 residues. Trimming took off 5 bases at V and 0 bases at J, with 10 bases between the two ends. CDR3 sequence reads: CASSWQGSNTGELFF. Here the CDR3 DNA reads TGTGCCAGCAGTTGGCAGGGTTCGAACACCGGGGAGCTGTTTTTT.

J is TRBJ2-4 and V is TRBV28; the D is unclear. The V gene lost 3 bases and the J gene lost 0 bases, with 6 bases spanning the gap. The CDR3 runs 14 residues. The V gene's germline CDR1 is MDHEN and CDR2 SYDVKM. CDR3 nucleotide sequence: TGTGCCAGCAGTTTCTTGGTAGCCAAAAACATTCAGTACTTC. This translates into CASSFLVAKNIQYF.

V and J are TRBV11-2 and TRBJ1-5; D uncertain. V was clipped by 5 bases and J by 4 bases, with 15 bases between them. Germline assignment: CDR1 SGHAT and CDR2 FQNNGV. The CDR3 has 15 residues. In nucleotides, the CDR3 is TGTGCCAGCAGCCGGTACTTTGGTTCAAATCAGCCCCAGCATTTT. It is translated as CASSRYFGSNQPQHF. The variable domain in full, completed from reference TRBV11-2 and TRBJ1-5, reads EAGVAQSPRYKIIEKRQSVAFWCNPISGHATLYWYQQILGQGPKLLIQFQNNGVVDDSQLPKDRFSAERLKGVDSTLKIQPAKLEDSAVYLCASSRYFGSNQPQHFGDGTRLSIL.

This rearrangement joins TRBV9 to TRBJ2-1, with 7 bases matching TRBD2. V shed 9 bases and J 4 bases; nucleotides not matched to a gene: 13. Germline V gene sequence: CDR1 SGDLS, CDR2 YYNGEE. This CDR3 region has 15 residues. The CDR3, as DNA: TGTGCCACCTCCCCCGGGCTAGCGGATTACAATGAGCAGTTCTTC. This translates into CATSPGLADYNEQFF.

The chain employs TRBV7-2 and TRBJ2-5, with D possibly being TRBD2 (6 bases). Trimming removed 3 bases at V and 4 bases at J, with 18 bases between. Germline V gene data show CDR1 as SGHTA and CDR2 as FQGNSA. The CDR3 extends over 16 amino acids. The DNA for the CDR3 is TGTGCCAGCAGCTTGGCCGGGACTCCAAGCAGAGAGACCCAGTACTTC. Protein product: CASSLAGTPSRETQYF.

V gene TRBV5-4 combines with J gene TRBJ2-3; D is uncertain. With 0 bases removed from V and 4 bases from J, the gap between germline ends came to 6 bases. This CDR3 spans 13 amino acids. Germline V gives CDR1 SGHNT, CDR2 YYREEE (reference sequence). The CDR3 protein is CASSLGIADTQYF. The CDR3 DNA sequence: TGTGCCAGCAGCTTGGGGATAGCAGATACGCAGTATTTT. Filled out from reference TRBV5-4 and TRBJ2-3, the complete variable domain reads ETGVTQSPTHLIKTRGQQVTLRCSSQSGHNTVSWYQQALGQGPQFIFQYYREEENGRGNFPPRFSGLQFPNYSSELNVNALELDDSALYLCASSLGIADTQYFGPGTRLTVL.

The chain couples TRBV21-1 to TRBJ2-7; TRBD1, the D gene given by the table, was not confirmed from the DNA. TRBV21-1 represents a pseudogene. The CDR3 loop spans 15 amino acids. The CDR3 sequence: CASSKRGQDPYEQYF. The CDR3 nucleotides read TGTGCCAGCAGCAAAAGGGGACAGGACCCCTACGAGCAGTACTTC.

The chain links TRBV5-1 to TRBJ2-3, with TRBD2 matching over 13 bases. This CDR3 is 15 amino acids long. Germline V gives CDR1 SGHRS, CDR2 YFSETQ. The V gene end was trimmed by 4 bases and the J gene end by 9 bases; junction bases not matched to a gene: 8. The CDR3 DNA sequence: TGCGCCAGCAGCCTATGGACTAGCGGGAGCCTGACGCAGTATTTT. Translated, it gives CASSLWTSGSLTQYF.

This rearrangement joins TRBV5-1 to TRBJ1-5, with TRBD1 matching over 11 bases. Looked up from germline, CDR1 is SGHRS and CDR2 is YFSETQ. The V segment lost 4 bases and the J segment 2 bases; nucleotides outside the gene matches: 5. This CDR3 has 16 amino acids. Here the CDR3 DNA reads TGCGCCAGCAGCCCTGGGACAGGGGGGGGCAATCAGCCCCAGCATTTT. This sequence encodes CASSPGTGGGNQPQHF.

V gene TRBV28 combines with J gene TRBJ2-7; D is undetermined. Germline lookup yields CDR1 MDHEN and CDR2 SYDVKM. This CDR3 contains 12 residues. V lost 5 bases and J lost 3, with 8 bases in between. CDR3 DNA: TGTGCCAGCAGTATCAGACGCTACGAGCAGTACTTC. Its protein product is CASSIRRYEQYF.

Note on this clone: A read error may produce the germline difference seen at one junction end. This chain links TRBV7-8 with TRBJ1-1; perhaps TRBD1 as D (5 bases). Looked up from germline, CDR1 is SGHVS and CDR2 is FQNEAQ. The CDR3 is 14 residues long. CDR3 sequence (DNA): TGTGCCAGCAGCATAGCGGGGCCTAACACTGAAGCTTTCTTT. Translated: CASSIAGPNTEAFF.

This sequence joins TRBV11-2 and TRBJ2-4, with no clear D. Trimming cost V 0 bases and J 0 bases, with 6 bases left between them. The CDR3 consists of 15 residues. In germline, CDR1 is SGHAT, CDR2 FQNNGV. The chain's CDR3 is CASSLDLVAKNIQYF. CDR3 in DNA: TGTGCCAGCAGCTTAGATTTGGTAGCCAAAAACATTCAGTACTTC.

This clone was seen only once. V gene TRBV27 combines with J gene TRBJ2-1; D is possibly TRBD2 (6 bases). The V gene lost 4 bases and the J gene lost 0 bases, with 16 bases spanning the gap. There are 17 residues in the CDR3. The V gene's germline CDR1 is MNHEY and CDR2 SMNVEV (reference sequence). The CDR3 DNA follows: TGTGCCAGCAGTTCCCCAACGGGGGTCGGCTCCTACAATGAGCAGTTCTTC. It encodes CASSSPTGVGSYNEQFF.

V usage is TRBV6-6 and J usage is TRBJ1-2; perhaps TRBD1 as D (5 bases). V gave up 2 bases and J gave up 1 base, with 8 bases separating them. This CDR3 is built from 14 residues. Germline V CDR1 and CDR2: MNHNY, SVGAGI (reference sequence). CDR3 residues: CASSYLGDNYGYTF. The CDR3 DNA reads TGTGCCAGCAGTTACCTAGGGGATAACTATGGCTACACCTTC.

The J gene is TRBJ1-5, the V gene TRBV4-3; no definite D call. The CDR3 consists of 15 residues. The V end lost 0 bases, the J end lost 7 bases, and 13 bases lay between the germline ends. Germline-derived CDR1 and CDR2 are LGHNA and YSLEER. In nucleotides, the CDR3 is TGCGCCAGCAGCCAAGATCGTTGGGGTGGACAGCCCCAGCATTTT. Translating gives CASSQDRWGGQPQHF.

This clone has more than one count but fewer than ten. The chain employs TRBV28 and TRBJ1-1; D possibly corresponds to TRBD1 (5 bases). The V gene's germline CDR1 is MDHEN and CDR2 SYDVKM. This CDR3 contains 14 residues. Trimming removed 5 bases at V and 6 bases at J, with 16 bases between. CDR3 DNA: TGTGCCAGCAGTCCCCCAGGAGGGACCGCTGAAGCTTTCTTT. Translation: CASSPPGGTAEAFF.